This T cell receptor beta chain was identified during a study of CD8+ T cells in alopecia areata. Notes on this clone: What it binds is not known.

Study conclusions and caveats: For lesional scalp, especially alopecia totalis/universalis, clonality was higher than in normal scalp.

cDNA prepared by RNA extraction and subsequent reverse transcription served as the template for sequencing. Sequenced by immunoSEQ multiplex PCR; TCRdb stores in-frame clones only, minus some. The table includes 150,000 or so clones, over 70% detected once. Germline values: CDR1 SQVTM, CDR2 ANQGSEA. The CDR3 spans 11 residues. The V gene end was trimmed by 7 bases and the J gene end by 3 bases; junction bases not matched to a gene: 3. The TCR sequence derives from a human donor with alopecia areata. Sequencing used CD8+ T cells sorted from blood, obtained at week 0. The genes are TRBV29-1 and TRBJ2-7; 7 bases agree with TRBD1. In DNA form, the CDR3 reads TGCAGCGCTCGACAGGGCTACGAGCAGTACTTC. Protein product: CSARQGYEQYF.